This T cell receptor beta chain was recovered during a study of MAIT cells during Salmonella Paratyphi A infection (dated by TCRdb to about 2017). As to this clonotype: Its antigen specificity is not known. Base quality data are lacking; no much larger clone is found one base away.

Results the study describes overall, beyond this receptor: Compared with healthy controls, diagnosed volunteers had more expansion or contraction among the top five MAIT clonotypes (about 0.5 versus 0.13), a finding that suggests the repertoire is reshaped by infection. The availability of volunteer samples limited the sample sizes, but these sizes were considered adequate to detect differences between groups. MAIT cell TRBV usage was oligoclonal with a preference for TRBV20 and TRBV6, and infection did not appear to change this usage.

The library was made by 5' RACE. Two rounds of PCR with Phusion High-Fidelity polymerase amplified TCRbeta, with sample-specific barcodes added in the primers. Template-switch cDNA synthesis with SMARTScribe reverse transcriptase and a TRBC-specific primer was used to generate TCRbeta libraries. After barcoding, samples were pooled and then prepared using the NEBNext Ultra DNA Library Prep Kit for Illumina. The libraries were sequenced on an Illumina MiSeq using the MiSeq reagent kit v2, 300 cycles. Under the source paper's analysis protocol: Reads were demultiplexed by barcode with Jemultiplexer and were aligned with MiTCR using default parameters. Non-functional sequences were filtered out with VDJtools, and clonotypes were defined by amino acid sequence, with frequencies based on assigned sequence reads. In the clonal space homeostasis analysis, clonotypes were grouped by frequency into over-represented (0.05-1), large, medium and small bins. TCRdb redid the processing of the public reads, applying fastp at Q25 and MiXCR, and retained in-frame beta chains. Every entry covers one CDR3 protein and lists the most common genes and DNA from its rows. TCRdb's processing, not the study's, gives the V and J calls here. For this sample there are under 700 distinct CDR3 sequences; 35% to 45% appear just once. The biggest ten clones account for about 56% of the sample.

According to the study, the label for this sample's time point signals: healthy control first sampling. MAIT cells were defined as Valpha7.2+ CD161+ T cells and were identified and sorted by flow cytometry. Laboratory volunteers or leukocyte cones from the national blood and transplant service were used as healthy adult controls. For RNA extraction, between 5,000 and 10,000 MAIT cells per sample were sorted directly into RNAqueous-Micro lysis buffer. Unchallenged healthy controls were sampled twice, less than 25 days apart, as a control for MAIT repertoire stability. Lymphoprep gradient centrifugation was used to isolate peripheral blood mononuclear cells from blood samples and leukocyte cones. Cells were sorted on either a BD FACSAria Fusion or a BD FACSAria III sorter. V sheds 3 bases and J sheds 1 base, leaving 24 bases between their ends. CDR1 and CDR2, per the germline V gene, are LGHNA and YNFKEQ. Counted from cysteine to phenylalanine, this CDR3 has 19 amino acids. The only DNA kept is the CDR3, 57 bases in frame from the first base.

The clonotype originates from an adult in good health. The sample taken for sequencing was MAIT cells from blood. This receptor chain uses TRBV4-2 and TRBJ1-1, with a tentative D gene TRBD1 over 6 matching bases. The DNA sequence is as follows: TGTGCCAGCAGCCAGATTGGGTTAGGGGGGGTTGAAGGGAACACTGAAGCTTTCTTT. Translated, it reads CASSQIGLGGVEGNTEAFF.